This passage covers 26 T cell receptor beta chains from one sample sequenced in a study of post-analysis software for immune sequencing data. Unique molecular identifiers featured in each of the TCR beta cDNA libraries. MiXCR, applied by TCRdb to the PCR reads, yields one record per CDR3 protein. This table has 450,000 to 700,000 distinct CDR3 sequences, 44% appearing once. Study-wide results and limits: TRBV5-6, TRBV5-1 and TRBV20-1 belonged to a set of a handful of TRBV segments that were more frequent in patients than controls.

For these receptors, no antigen is known. The source material was blood. The receptor source for this set is a girl between 5 and 17 years old with multiple sclerosis.

V usage is TRBV18 and J usage is TRBJ2-7; D is unclear. V was cut by 2 bases and J by 0 bases, with 11 bases left in between. There are 15 residues in the CDR3. The germline V gene has CDR1 KGHSH and CDR2 LQKENI. Written as DNA, the CDR3 is TGTGCCAGCTCACCAGTCGGTATCAGCTCCTACGAGCAGTACTTC. Its translation: CASSPVGISSYEQYF.

In its sample, this clonotype was seen a few times. This chain links TRBV7-2 with TRBJ2-3, with 8 bases lining up with TRBD1. V lost 0 bases to trimming and J lost 5 bases; unmatched junction nucleotides: 10. Germline V gene lookup returns CDR1 SGHTA and CDR2 FQGNSA. CDR3 length: 17 residues. CDR3 sequence: CASSLARRTGNVDTQYF. The CDR3 DNA reads TGTGCCAGCAGCTTAGCGCGGCGGACAGGGAATGTAGATACGCAGTATTTT.

V is TRBV10-3 and J is TRBJ2-1, with TRBD2 identical over 12 bases. Germline values: CDR1 ENHRY, CDR2 SYGVKD. J gave up 8 bases and V 3 bases, and 5 bases lay outside the gene matches. The CDR3 runs to 15 residues. Here the CDR3 reads CAISETRTSGDEQFF. As DNA, the CDR3 is TGTGCCATCAGTGAAACCCGGACTAGCGGGGATGAGCAGTTCTTC.

Notes on this clonotype: The junction shows a germline mismatch at one end, possibly a read error. The chain employs TRBV5-6 and TRBJ2-4; 7 nucleotides match TRBD1. The CDR3 is 15 amino acids. The germline V gene has CDR1 SGHDT and CDR2 YYEEEE. The DNA of the CDR3 is TGTGCCAGCAGCCCTGGGCAGGGGGTCAAAACCATTCAGTACTTC. It encodes CASSPGQGVKTIQYF. The variable domain in full, with the rest retrieved from reference TRBV5-6 and TRBJ2-4, is DAGVTQSPTHLIKTRGQQVTLRCSPKSGHDTVSWYQQALGQGPQFIFQYYEEEERQRGNFPDRFSGHQFPNYSSELNVNALLLGDSALYLCASSPGQGVKTIQYFGAGTRLSVL.

The rearrangement joins TRBV12-3 or TRBV12-4 to TRBJ2-3, with a possible D match to TRBD2 (5 bases). Trimming shortened V by 7 bases and J by 5 bases, and 10 bases separated the two germline ends. The CDR3 loop spans 12 amino acids. This CDR3 reads CASNVGVDTQYF. The CDR3 region has the DNA TGTGCCAGCAACGTGGGAGTAGATACGCAGTATTTT.

The rearrangement links TRBV7-2 to TRBJ2-4; D is perhaps TRBD1 (5 bases). The DNA end lines up better with TRBJ2-7; the J call may be wrong. Per germline, CDR1 SGHTA and CDR2 FQGNSA. This CDR3 is built from 13 residues. The CDR3 bases are TGTGCCAGCAGCTTAAGGGGCGCCCGCGAGCAGTACTTC. Its translation: CASSLRGAREQYF.

The chain couples TRBV11-2 to TRBJ2-1; 9 bases fit TRBD2. V gave up 1 base and J gave up 7 bases; unmatched junction bases: 5. Germline V lookup: CDR1 SGHAT, CDR2 FQNNGV. The length of the CDR3 is 15 residues. DNA for the CDR3: TGTGCCAGCAGCTTAGCGGCGGGGGGGATGAATGAGCAGTTCTTC. Protein product: CASSLAAGGMNEQFF.

V usage is TRBV20-1 and J usage is TRBJ2-5, with TRBD2 matching 8 bases. The germline V gene encodes CDR1 DFQATT and CDR2 SNEGSKA (reference sequence). The CDR3 extends over 15 amino acids. After removal of 5 bases from V and 5 bases from J, the junction contained 13 bases not matched to a gene. The CDR3 here is CSAPPVGRAGETQYF. The CDR3 coding sequence is TGCAGTGCTCCTCCCGTCGGGAGGGCCGGGGAGACCCAGTACTTC.

V and J are TRBV6-1 and TRBJ2-1, with D perhaps assigned TRBD1 or TRBD2 (5 bases each). The CDR3 runs to 11 residues. V lost 6 bases, J lost 8 bases, and 8 bases lay in between. In germline, CDR1 is MNHNS, CDR2 SASEGT. CDR3 sequence reads: CASSRDHEQFF. The CDR3, as DNA: TGTGCCAGCAGCAGGGACCATGAGCAGTTCTTC.

The chain couples TRBV6-6 to TRBJ2-1, with D perhaps assigned TRBD1 or TRBD2 (7 bases each). Germline assignment: CDR1 MNHNY and CDR2 SVGAGI (reference sequence). V gave up 8 bases and J gave up 9 bases, with 20 bases separating them. The CDR3 length is 14 residues. The CDR3 sequence is CASGSRQGGGEQFF. CDR3 coding DNA: TGTGCCAGCGGATCTAGGCAGGGGGGGGGTGAGCAGTTCTTC.

This rearrangement joins TRBV7-3 to TRBJ2-2; D possibly corresponds to TRBD2 (6 bases). The CDR3 contains 15 residues. V lost 2 bases and J lost 4, with 11 bases in between. Germline V lookup: CDR1 SGHTA, CDR2 FQGTGA. The CDR3 loop reads CASSLAGTGTGELFF. Written as DNA, the CDR3 is TGTGCCAGCAGCTTAGCGGGGACTGGCACCGGGGAGCTGTTTTTT.

This clonotype was recorded a few times. The rearrangement uses TRBV30 and TRBJ2-7, with a weak D call TRBD1 (5 bases). This CDR3 comprises 16 residues. Germline values: CDR1 GTSNPN, CDR2 SVGIG (reference sequence). Between the trimmed V and J ends, which lost 4 bases and 0 bases, there was a span of 19 bases. The CDR3 loop reads CAWTGRGRHSSYEQYF. The DNA for the CDR3 is TGTGCCTGGACAGGTAGGGGCCGCCACAGCTCCTACGAGCAGTACTTC.

There are a few counts of this clonotype. The CDR3 spells CASSIGDRGSGANVLTF. The CDR3 nucleotides are TGTGCCAGTAGTATAGGCGACAGGGGGTCTGGGGCCAACGTCCTGACTTTC. The rearrangement uses TRBV19 and TRBJ2-6; 9 nucleotides match TRBD1. The CDR3 totals 17 residues. Germline V lookup: CDR1 LNHDA, CDR2 SQIVND (reference sequence). The V gene end was trimmed by 1 base and the J gene end by 1 base; junction bases not matched to a gene: 2. The whole variable domain, remainder taken from reference TRBV19 and TRBJ2-6, is DGGITQSPKYLFRKEGQNVTLSCEQNLNHDAMYWYRQDPGQGLRLIYYSQIVNDFQKGDIAEGYSVSREKKESFPLTVTSAQKNPTAFYLCASSIGDRGSGANVLTFGAGSRLTVL.

Note on this clonotype: One end of the junction is discordant with germline, which a read error may explain. The chain employs TRBV27 and TRBJ1-1; no reliable D call. CDR1 MNHEY and CDR2 SMNVEV come from the germline V gene (reference sequence). The CDR3 length is 16 residues. The CDR3 region is CANSLNIPEGATEAFF. CDR3 DNA sequence: TGTGCCAACAGTTTAAATATCCCTGAGGGTGCCACTGAAGCTTTCTTT.

This clonotype turned up a few times. The chain combines TRBV7-9 with TRBJ2-5; maybe TRBD1 (6 bases). CDR1 and CDR2 from the germline V gene are SEHNR and FQNEAQ (reference sequence). Between the trimmed V and J ends, which lost 5 bases and 11 bases, there was a span of 24 bases. This CDR3 spans 15 amino acids. The CDR3 nucleotides read TGTGCCAGCAGCCTTGCAGGGGTGCAGGTGGGGGAGCAGTACTTC. This encodes CASSLAGVQVGEQYF.

V is TRBV6-6 and J is TRBJ2-3, with 7 bases identical to TRBD2. V was clipped by 4 bases and J by 4 bases; unmatched bases: 8. The CDR3 sequence is 15 residues long. CDR1 is MNHNY, CDR2 SVGAGI, per germline (reference sequence). Here the CDR3 reads CASSCGGGVSDTQYF. CDR3 DNA: TGTGCCAGCAGTTGTGGGGGAGGGGTATCAGATACGCAGTATTTT.

This clonotype was recorded a few times. J is TRBJ1-5 and V is TRBV24-1; D not resolved. Trimming shortened V by 4 bases and J by 7 bases, and 13 bases separated the two germline ends. This CDR3 is 14 amino acids long. Germline-derived CDR1 and CDR2 are KGHDR and SFDVKD. The CDR3 region has the DNA TGTGCCACCAGTGACGACGGTCATTGGCAGCCCCAGCATTTT. Translation gives CATSDDGHWQPQHF.

The chain carries TRBV6-7 and TRBJ2-5; 9 positions agree with TRBD1. TRBV6-7 is marked as an open reading frame, function uncertain. The V segment lost 0 bases and the J segment 3 bases; nucleotides outside the gene matches: 2. The CDR3 runs to 15 residues. The CDR3 nucleotides are TGTGCCAGCAGTTACTCTCGGGACAGGGAAGAGACCCAGTACTTC. Translated, it gives CASSYSRDREETQYF.

This clonotype was picked up one time. The chain recombines TRBV7-2 with TRBJ2-3, with TRBD1 matching over 10 bases. Germline-derived CDR1 and CDR2 are SGHTA and FQGNSA. The ends lost 3 bases at V and 1 base at J; junction bases unmatched: 4. This CDR3 has 16 residues. The CDR3: CASSLTGGAGTDTQYF. Written as DNA, the CDR3 is TGTGCCAGCAGCTTGACAGGGGGCGCTGGCACAGATACGCAGTATTTT.

V usage is TRBV4-2 and J usage is TRBJ2-7; D is uncertain. Per the germline V gene, CDR1 is LGHNA and CDR2 is YNFKEQ. This CDR3 contains 15 residues. Trimming took 2 bases from V and 2 from J, leaving 13 bases between them. CDR3 DNA sequence: TGTGCCAGCAGCCAAAGCCAAAACTCAGCCTACGAGCAGTACTTC. As protein: CASSQSQNSAYEQYF.

Turning to this clonotype: A single base separates this from a much larger clone, so it may be a read error. The V and J genes are TRBV7-2 and TRBJ1-1; maybe TRBD1 (6 bases). Trimming took off 5 bases at V and 11 bases at J, with 18 bases between the two ends. The CDR3 runs 13 residues. Germline V gives CDR1 SGHTA, CDR2 FQGNSA. CDR3 region: CASSRQELGRAFF. The DNA of the CDR3 is TGTGCCAGCAGCCGACAGGAATTGGGTAGGGCTTTCTTT. Filled out from reference TRBV7-2 and TRBJ1-1, the complete variable domain reads GAGVSQSPSNKVTEKGKDVELRCDPISGHTALYWYRQSLGQGLEFLIYFQGNSAPDKSGLPSDRFSAERTGGSVSTLTIQRTQQEDSAVYLCASSRQELGRAFFGQGTRLTVV.

This rearrangement joins TRBV29-1 to TRBJ1-1, with a weak D call TRBD1 (5 bases). Germline V gene data show CDR1 as SQVTM and CDR2 as ANQGSEA. The V end lost 3 bases, the J end lost 0 bases, and 11 bases lay between the germline ends. This CDR3 is 14 amino acids long. CDR3 region: CSVDRGGVNTEAFF. In DNA, the CDR3 is TGCAGCGTTGATAGGGGAGGGGTGAACACTGAAGCTTTCTTT.

The gene calls are TRBV2 and TRBJ2-3; D is unresolved. The germline gives CDR1 SNHLY, CDR2 FYNNEI. Deletions cut 8 bases from V and 0 bases from J, with 15 bases between. The CDR3 covers 15 residues. The CDR3 is CASGGRTSSTDTQYF. The CDR3 bases are TGTGCCAGCGGCGGTAGGACGTCTAGCACAGATACGCAGTATTTT.

The chain links TRBV7-3 to TRBJ2-6; a weak D match, TRBD2 (5 bases). Germline CDR1 and CDR2: SGHTA and FQGTGA. CDR3 length: 16 residues. V lost 0 bases, J lost 4 bases, and 10 bases lay in between. The CDR3 loop reads CASSLTSGSGANVLTF. Here the CDR3 DNA reads TGTGCCAGCAGCTTAACTTCGGGGTCCGGGGCCAACGTCCTGACTTTC.

This clonotype was counted only a few times. A much larger clonotype is one base distant, so this may be a read error. The genes are TRBV20-1 and TRBJ2-5; 7 nucleotides agree with TRBD2. The germline V gene has CDR1 DFQATT and CDR2 SNEGSKA (reference sequence). The CDR3 covers 16 residues. The junction had 14 bases not matched to a gene; V was cut back by 6 bases and J by 1 base. The CDR3 DNA is TGCAGTGCCCGTCCTTTAGCGAGCGGGACCCAAGAGACCCAGTACTTC. This sequence encodes CSARPLASGTQETQYF.

This rearrangement joins TRBV10-3 to TRBJ2-5; D could derive from TRBD1 or TRBD2 (5 bases each). The V end lost 0 bases, the J end lost 5 bases, and 10 bases lay between the germline ends. The germline gives CDR1 ENHRY, CDR2 SYGVKD. The CDR3 sequence is 14 residues long. CDR3 amino acids: CAISESQGGETQYF. The CDR3 DNA reads as TGTGCCATCAGTGAGTCTCAGGGCGGGGAGACCCAGTACTTC.